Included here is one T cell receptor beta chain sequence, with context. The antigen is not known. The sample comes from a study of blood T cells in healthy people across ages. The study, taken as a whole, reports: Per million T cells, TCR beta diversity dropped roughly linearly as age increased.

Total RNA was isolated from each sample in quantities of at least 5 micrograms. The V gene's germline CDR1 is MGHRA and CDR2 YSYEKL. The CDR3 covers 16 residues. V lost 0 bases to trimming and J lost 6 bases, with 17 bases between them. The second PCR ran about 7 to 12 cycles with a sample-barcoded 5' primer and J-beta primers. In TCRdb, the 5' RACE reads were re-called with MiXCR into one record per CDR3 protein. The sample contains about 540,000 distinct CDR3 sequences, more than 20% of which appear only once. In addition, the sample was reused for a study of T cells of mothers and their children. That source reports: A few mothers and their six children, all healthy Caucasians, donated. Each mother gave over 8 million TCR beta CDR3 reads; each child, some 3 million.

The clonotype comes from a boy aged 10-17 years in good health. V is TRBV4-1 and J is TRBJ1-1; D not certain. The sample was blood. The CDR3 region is CASSQDGPTPGSEAFF. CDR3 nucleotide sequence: TGCGCCAGCAGCCAAGATGGCCCCACTCCGGGCTCTGAAGCTTTCTTT.